This TCR beta chain was recovered during a study of tumor and adjacent non-tumor tissue in lung cancer. The wider study: Histology: 11 to 13 adenocarcinoma, a couple of squamous cell carcinoma, 1 small cell lung cancer. Regarding the study as a whole: Normal lung showed higher cumulative top 100 clone frequency than tumor.

As for this clonotype: The antigen is unknown.

The template was RNA from unsorted bulk tissue. Three rounds of nested PCR, following a modified ARM-PCR protocol, produced the TCRbeta library. TCRdb called the multiplex PCR reads again in MiXCR, with one record for every CDR3 protein. There are tens of thousands of distinct CDR3 sequences in the sample; around 70% occur only once, and approximately 9% lies in the top ten. Germline assignment: CDR1 SGHAT and CDR2 FQNNGV. This CDR3 has 17 amino acids. V gave up 0 bases and J gave up 2 bases, with 16 bases separating them. This chain connects TRBV11-2 to TRBJ2-5; no reliable D call. The specimen sequenced was lung tumor tissue. The origin of this receptor is a woman aged 40 to 50 with non-small cell lung cancer. CDR3 amino acids: CASSLERTGGRQETQYF. The CDR3 DNA reads as TGTGCCAGCAGCTTAGAGAGAACTGGTGGTCGGCAAGAGACCCAGTACTTC.